These 18 T cell receptor beta chains share one sample of origin, sequenced in a study of blood T cell repertoires in COVID-19. Using immunoSEQ multiplex PCR, the repertoire was profiled, and TCRdb retains in-frame clones only, with some absent. The sample carries over 200,000 clones, about 83% recorded once. The sequencing input was peripheral blood. These receptor sequences come from a woman between 50 and 59 years old with active or convalescent COVID-19.

The J gene is TRBJ1-5, the V gene TRBV14; D gene uncertain. This CDR3 has 13 amino acids. CDR1 and CDR2 from the germline V gene are SGHDN and FVKESK. Between the trimmed V and J ends, which lost 4 bases and 7 bases, there was a span of 11 bases. The CDR3: CASSPSPGQPQHF. Here the CDR3 DNA reads TGTGCCAGCAGCCCAAGCCCGGGGCAGCCCCAGCATTTT.

This clone was seen only a few times. The V and J genes are TRBV19 and TRBJ1-1, with 8 bases fitting TRBD1. V shed 6 bases and J 1 base; nucleotides not matched to a gene: 10. Germline V CDR1 and CDR2: LNHDA, SQIVND (reference sequence). This CDR3 contains 16 residues. The CDR3 DNA follows: TGTGCCAGTAGCAGGACAGGGAGGGGGGAGAACACTGAAGCTTTCTTT. Amino acid sequence: CASSRTGRGENTEAFF.

This clone was picked up one time. The chain couples TRBV5-5 to TRBJ1-5; D might be TRBD1 (5 bases). Germline V lookup: CDR1 SGHKS, CDR2 YYEKEE (reference sequence). The CDR3 spans 13 residues. Trimming shortened V by 4 bases and J by 6 bases, and 11 bases separated the two germline ends. The CDR3 bases are TGTGCCAGCAGCCGCGACAGCCTTCAGCCCCAGCATTTT. This sequence encodes CASSRDSLQPQHF.

The rearrangement links TRBV2 to TRBJ1-1, with TRBD1 matching 7 bases. This CDR3 region has 15 residues. After removal of 7 bases from V and 5 bases from J, the junction contained 13 bases not matched to a gene. In germline, CDR1 is SNHLY, CDR2 FYNNEI. CDR3 sequence (DNA): TGTGCCAGCAAAGCTGAAGGAACAGGGGCTACTGAAGCTTTCTTT. It translates to CASKAEGTGATEAFF.

This chain joins TRBV28 and TRBJ2-7, with 10 positions matching TRBD2. V lost 4 bases to trimming and J lost 4 bases; unmatched junction nucleotides: 7. The CDR3 runs 15 residues. CDR1 and CDR2 (germline): MDHEN, SYDVKM. The CDR3 region is CASSSYTSGAYEQYV. Written as DNA, the CDR3 is TGTGCCAGCAGTTCGTATACTAGCGGGGCTTACGAGCAGTACGTC.

The chain couples TRBV5-5 to TRBJ2-7, with 10 bases matching TRBD1. The CDR3 covers 15 residues. Germline trimming cut 5 bases from V and 0 bases from J; bases unmatched to any gene: 5. Germline CDR1 is SGHKS and CDR2 is YYEKEE (reference sequence). CDR3 protein: CASSLTGGSSYEQYV. The CDR3 coding sequence is TGTGCCAGCAGTTTGACAGGGGGCAGCTCCTACGAGCAGTACGTC.

The J gene is TRBJ2-2, the V gene TRBV5-4, with 8 bases identical to TRBD2. The CDR3 is 16 amino acids. In germline, CDR1 is SGHNT, CDR2 YYREEE (reference sequence). Trimming removed 4 bases from V and 7 bases from J; junction bases left unmatched: 12. The CDR3 loop is CASSPRSGGKGGELFF. CDR3 in DNA: TGTGCCAGCAGCCCCCGCAGCGGGGGTAAGGGCGGGGAGCTGTTTTTT.

The chain combines TRBV28 with TRBJ2-1, with TRBD2 matching over 14 bases. CDR3 length: 17 residues. Germline V gives CDR1 MDHEN, CDR2 SYDVKM. V shed 6 bases and J 3 bases; nucleotides not matched to a gene: 7. The CDR3 sequence: CASRLRTSGGNYNEQFF. DNA of the CDR3: TGTGCCAGCAGGTTAAGGACTAGCGGGGGGAACTACAATGAGCAGTTCTTC.

The V and J genes are TRBV28 and TRBJ2-3; 7 nucleotides line up with TRBD2. The V segment lost 3 bases and the J segment 0 bases; nucleotides outside the gene matches: 9. The CDR3 loop spans 17 amino acids. CDR1 MDHEN and CDR2 SYDVKM come from the germline V gene. This CDR3 is CASSFLGRGGSTDTQYF. The CDR3 DNA reads as TGTGCCAGCAGTTTCTTAGGAAGGGGAGGGAGCACAGATACGCAGTATTTT.

V gene TRBV28 combines with J gene TRBJ1-1, with 9 bases that match TRBD1. Looked up from germline, CDR1 is MDHEN and CDR2 is SYDVKM. The CDR3 contains 15 residues. J was trimmed by 5 bases and V by 3 bases; bases with no gene match: 7. The CDR3 reads CASSFLHRGQTEAFF. The CDR3, as DNA: TGTGCCAGCAGTTTTCTCCACAGGGGGCAAACTGAAGCTTTCTTT. Using reference TRBV28 and TRBJ1-1 for the parts outside the CDR3, the full variable domain is DVKVTQSSRYLVKRTGEKVFLECVQDMDHENMFWYRQDPGLGLRLIYFSYDVKMKEKGDIPEGYSVSREKKERFSLILESASTNQTSMYLCASSFLHRGQTEAFFGQGTRLTVV.

The chain combines TRBV23-1 with TRBJ1-2, with D perhaps TRBD1 (6 bases). TRBV23-1 is identified as an open reading frame with a role that is uncertain. Trimming cost V 8 bases and J 4 bases, with 23 bases left between them. The CDR3 spans 16 residues. The CDR3 spells CASRSCGQRSSYGYTF. As DNA, the CDR3 is TGCGCCAGCCGAAGTTGCGGACAGAGATCTAGCTATGGCTACACCTTC.

This clone was detected once. J is TRBJ2-7 and V is TRBV28; a weak D match, TRBD1 (5 bases). Germline loops: CDR1 MDHEN, CDR2 SYDVKM. V lost 3 bases, J lost 4 bases, and 13 bases lay in between. This CDR3 has 14 residues. Here the CDR3 reads CASSLVGQTYEQYF. The CDR3 DNA reads as TGTGCCAGCAGTTTGGTTGGACAAACTTACGAGCAGTACTTC.

V gene TRBV11-3 combines with J gene TRBJ1-6; D remains ambiguous. CDR3 length: 8 residues. Germline values: CDR1 SGHNT, CDR2 YENEEA. V was cut by 10 bases and J by 14 bases, with 6 bases left in between. The CDR3, as DNA: TGTGCCACCGGGTCCCTCCACTTT. This sequence encodes CATGSLHF.

V usage is TRBV11-3 and J usage is TRBJ2-1; TRBD1 might be the D (6 bases). Germline V gene lookup returns CDR1 SGHNT and CDR2 YENEEA. V was pared by 4 bases and J by 3 bases, with 19 bases between. The CDR3 extends over 17 amino acids. CDR3 region: CASSSTGQGLIYNEQFF. DNA of the CDR3: TGTGCCAGCAGCTCTACCGGGCAGGGGCTAATCTACAATGAGCAGTTCTTC.

This clone came up once. The chain carries TRBV14 and TRBJ1-2; D ambiguous. The V gene's germline CDR1 is SGHDN and CDR2 FVKESK. The CDR3 covers 13 residues. V was pared by 0 bases and J by 8 bases, with 10 bases between. As DNA, the CDR3 is TGTGCCAGCAGCCAAGATAGAGGAGAAGGCTACACCTTC. This codes for CASSQDRGEGYTF.

This clone occurred once. The chain employs TRBV4-1 and TRBJ2-1; 9 bases are shared with TRBD2. Looked up from germline, CDR1 is MGHRA and CDR2 is YSYEKL. The CDR3 has 17 amino acids. Trimming cost V 0 bases and J 6 bases; bases outside gene matches: 9. The CDR3 region has the DNA TGCGCCAGCAGCCAAGATATAGGCGGGAGGGCCCGCAATGAGCAGTTCTTC. This encodes CASSQDIGGRARNEQFF.

The J gene is TRBJ1-2, the V gene TRBV24-1; no definite D call. The CDR3 is 13 amino acids. Between the trimmed V and J ends, which lost 7 bases and 3 bases, there was a span of 11 bases. Germline lookup yields CDR1 KGHDR and CDR2 SFDVKD. The CDR3 coding sequence is TGTGCCACCAGCCCCCACGGGGACTATGGCTACACCTTC. This encodes CATSPHGDYGYTF.

V is TRBV6-5 and J is TRBJ1-5; D gene uncertain. Germline V gene data show CDR1 as MNHEY and CDR2 as SVGAGI. The V end lost 7 bases, the J end lost 2 bases, and 6 bases lay between the germline ends. The CDR3 runs to 12 residues. The CDR3 is CASKTGNQPQHF. CDR3 coding DNA: TGTGCCAGCAAAACGGGCAATCAGCCCCAGCATTTT.